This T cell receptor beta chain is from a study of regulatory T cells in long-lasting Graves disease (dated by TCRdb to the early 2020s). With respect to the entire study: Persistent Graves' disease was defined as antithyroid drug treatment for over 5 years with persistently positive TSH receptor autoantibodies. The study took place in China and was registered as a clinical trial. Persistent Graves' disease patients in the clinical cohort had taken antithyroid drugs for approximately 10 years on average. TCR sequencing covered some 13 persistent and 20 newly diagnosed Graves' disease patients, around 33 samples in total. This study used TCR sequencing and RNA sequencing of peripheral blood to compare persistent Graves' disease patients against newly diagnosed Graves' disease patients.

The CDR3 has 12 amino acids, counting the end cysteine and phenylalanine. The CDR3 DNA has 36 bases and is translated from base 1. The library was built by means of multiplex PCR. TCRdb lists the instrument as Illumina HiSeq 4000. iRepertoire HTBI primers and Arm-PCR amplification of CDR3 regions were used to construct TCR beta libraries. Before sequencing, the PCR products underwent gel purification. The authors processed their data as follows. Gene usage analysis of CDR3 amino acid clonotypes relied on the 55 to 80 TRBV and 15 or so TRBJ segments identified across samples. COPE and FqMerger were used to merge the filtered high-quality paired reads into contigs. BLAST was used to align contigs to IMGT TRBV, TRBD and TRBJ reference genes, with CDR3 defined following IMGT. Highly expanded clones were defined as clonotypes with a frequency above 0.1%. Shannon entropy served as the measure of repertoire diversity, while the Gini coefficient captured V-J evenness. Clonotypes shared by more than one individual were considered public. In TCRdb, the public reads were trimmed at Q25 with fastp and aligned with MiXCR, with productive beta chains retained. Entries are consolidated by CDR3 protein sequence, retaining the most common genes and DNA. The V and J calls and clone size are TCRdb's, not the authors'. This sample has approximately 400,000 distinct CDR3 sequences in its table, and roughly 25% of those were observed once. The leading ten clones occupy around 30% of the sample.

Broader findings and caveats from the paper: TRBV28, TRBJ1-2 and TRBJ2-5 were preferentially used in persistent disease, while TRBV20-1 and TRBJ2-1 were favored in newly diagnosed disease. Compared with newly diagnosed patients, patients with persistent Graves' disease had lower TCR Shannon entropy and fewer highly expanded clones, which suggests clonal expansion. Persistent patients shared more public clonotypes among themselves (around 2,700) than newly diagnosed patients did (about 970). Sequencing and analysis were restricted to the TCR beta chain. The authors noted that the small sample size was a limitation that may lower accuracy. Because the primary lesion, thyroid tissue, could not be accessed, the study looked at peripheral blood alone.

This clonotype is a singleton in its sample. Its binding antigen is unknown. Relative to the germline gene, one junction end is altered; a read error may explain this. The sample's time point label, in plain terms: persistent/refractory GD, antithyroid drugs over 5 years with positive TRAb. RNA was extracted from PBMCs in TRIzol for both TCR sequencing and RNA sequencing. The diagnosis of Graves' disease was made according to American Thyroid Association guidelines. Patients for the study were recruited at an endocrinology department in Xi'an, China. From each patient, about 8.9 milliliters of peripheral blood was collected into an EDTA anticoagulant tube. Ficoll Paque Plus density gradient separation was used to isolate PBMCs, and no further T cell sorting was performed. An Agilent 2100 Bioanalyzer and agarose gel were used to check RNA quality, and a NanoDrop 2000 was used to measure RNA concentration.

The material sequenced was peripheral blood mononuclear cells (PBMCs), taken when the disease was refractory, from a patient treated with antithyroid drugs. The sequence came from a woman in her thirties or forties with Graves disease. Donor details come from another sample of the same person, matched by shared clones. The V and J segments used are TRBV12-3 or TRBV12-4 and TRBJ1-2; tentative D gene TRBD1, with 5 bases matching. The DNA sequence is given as TGTGCCAGCAGCCCTGGGGGGTGGTCCTTTCTCTTC. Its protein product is CASSPGGWSFLF.